Shown below are 9 T cell receptor beta chains from a single sample sequenced in a study of identical twins. TCRdb re-called the 5' RACE reads with MiXCR, one entry per CDR3 protein. The data show roughly 1,500,000 distinct CDR3 sequences, under 35% seen once. Sample: cord blood. Receptors were obtained from a newborn girl in good health.

Ten or more counts support this clonotype. V usage is TRBV7-9 and J usage is TRBJ2-1; perhaps TRBD2 as D (5 bases). Germline-derived CDR1 and CDR2 are SEHNR and FQNEAQ (reference sequence). Trimming pared 2 bases from V and 0 bases from J, leaving 14 bases between. The CDR3 totals 17 residues. The CDR3 bases are TGTGCCAGCAGCTTAAGGCGCACGAGGGACTCCTACAATGAGCAGTTCTTC. The encoded protein is CASSLRRTRDSYNEQFF.

This chain links TRBV28 with TRBJ2-4; TRBD1 agrees at 7 bases. V dropped 2 bases and J dropped 8; count of bases not matched to a gene: 12. This CDR3 has 16 residues. Germline CDR1 MDHEN, CDR2 SYDVKM. The CDR3 loop reads CASSLGRKGAGDIQYF. The DNA for the CDR3 is TGTGCCAGCAGTTTAGGTCGCAAGGGGGCAGGGGACATTCAGTACTTC.

J is TRBJ1-5 and V is TRBV5-1; unclear D gene. The CDR3 has 14 amino acids. V lost 1 base and J lost 5, with 10 bases in between. From germline, CDR1 is SGHRS and CDR2 YFSETQ. In DNA, the CDR3 is TGCGCCAGCAGCTTGATGGCAGGCGATCAGCCCCAGCATTTT. Translated, it gives CASSLMAGDQPQHF.

Remarks on this clonotype: One end of the junction is discordant with germline, which a read error may explain. The V and J genes are TRBV10-1 and TRBJ2-1; D assignment may be TRBD1 or TRBD2 (5 bases each). There are 15 residues in the CDR3. Looked up from germline, CDR1 is WNHNN and CDR2 is SYGVQD (reference sequence). The DNA of the CDR3 is TGCGCCAGCGGTGATAGTGGGGGTTTATACAATGAGCAGTTCTTC. This sequence encodes CASGDSGGLYNEQFF.

The chain joins TRBV11-2 to TRBJ2-3, with a weak D call TRBD2 (5 bases). V lost 5 bases, J lost 2 bases, and 17 bases lay in between. The germline gives CDR1 SGHAT, CDR2 FQNNGV. The CDR3 totals 16 residues. The CDR3 nucleotides are TGTGCCAGCAGCCTAACGGGAACCTACTCCACAGATACGCAGTATTTT. As protein: CASSLTGTYSTDTQYF. The full variable domain, its missing parts supplied by reference TRBV11-2 and TRBJ2-3, is EAGVAQSPRYKIIEKRQSVAFWCNPISGHATLYWYQQILGQGPKLLIQFQNNGVVDDSQLPKDRFSAERLKGVDSTLKIQPAKLEDSAVYLCASSLTGTYSTDTQYFGPGTRLTVL.

The V gene is TRBV10-3, the J gene TRBJ2-3; D not certain. The length of the CDR3 is 13 residues. V was shortened by 6 bases and J by 8 bases, with 15 bases between the two germline ends. CDR1 is ENHRY and CDR2 is SYGVKD in the germline V gene. For the CDR3, the DNA is TGTGCCATCAGGGAGCCTTTGGCAGGTACGCAGTATTTT. It encodes CAIREPLAGTQYF.

The chain links TRBV28 to TRBJ2-7; D unresolved. Germline values: CDR1 MDHEN, CDR2 SYDVKM. The CDR3 covers 12 residues. The germline V and J ends were trimmed by 7 bases and 3 bases, with 10 bases remaining between them. The CDR3 reads CASTPDGYEQYF. The DNA for the CDR3 is TGTGCCAGCACCCCTGATGGCTACGAGCAGTACTTC.

This sequence joins TRBV15 and TRBJ2-7; D may be TRBD1 (6 bases). This CDR3 region has 16 residues. V dropped 4 bases and J dropped 7 bases, with 23 bases sitting between them. Germline values: CDR1 LNHNV, CDR2 YYDKDF (reference sequence). CDR3 sequence: CATSKSRQAIYNEQYF. The CDR3 bases are TGTGCCACCAGCAAATCAAGACAGGCGATTTACAATGAGCAGTACTTC.

The chain joins TRBV6-1 to TRBJ1-5, with a tentative D call TRBD1 (5 bases). This CDR3 comprises 14 residues. Per the germline V gene, CDR1 is MNHNS and CDR2 is SASEGT. The V end was cut by 9 bases, the J end by 7 bases, with 19 bases between. DNA of the CDR3: TGTGCCAGTCGACAGAAGTTGGGAAAGCAGCCCCAGCATTTT. Translating gives CASRQKLGKQPQHF.